This TCR beta chain appears in the sequencing data of a study of blood T cell repertoires in COVID-19. Across the study: Specimens from acute and convalescent COVID-19 originated in the United States, Italy and Spain. In each case, the material was cDNA or gDNA derived from T cells, B-cell-depleted T cells, or PBMCs.

Per the original data handling: Estimation of nucleated cell counts relied on the amplification of reference gene primers. TCRdb's copy holds only in-frame clones and misses some; the assay was immunoSEQ multiplex PCR. For V, J and clone size, that table is used; D and trimming come from the DNA. The sample contains 300,000 to 350,000 clones, around 90% of which appear only once. Germline CDR1 is LNHDA and CDR2 is SQIVND (reference sequence). Trimming removed 6 bases from V and 3 bases from J; junction bases left unmatched: 4. The CDR3 covers 15 residues. The chain recombines TRBV19 with TRBJ1-4; 10 bases match TRBD1. The sample taken for sequencing was peripheral blood. The TCR was taken from a woman younger than 45 with COVID-19, enrolled during active disease. The CDR3 reads CASRRQGASNEKLFF. The CDR3 DNA reads as TGTGCCAGTAGGAGACAGGGGGCTTCTAATGAAAAACTGTTTTTT.